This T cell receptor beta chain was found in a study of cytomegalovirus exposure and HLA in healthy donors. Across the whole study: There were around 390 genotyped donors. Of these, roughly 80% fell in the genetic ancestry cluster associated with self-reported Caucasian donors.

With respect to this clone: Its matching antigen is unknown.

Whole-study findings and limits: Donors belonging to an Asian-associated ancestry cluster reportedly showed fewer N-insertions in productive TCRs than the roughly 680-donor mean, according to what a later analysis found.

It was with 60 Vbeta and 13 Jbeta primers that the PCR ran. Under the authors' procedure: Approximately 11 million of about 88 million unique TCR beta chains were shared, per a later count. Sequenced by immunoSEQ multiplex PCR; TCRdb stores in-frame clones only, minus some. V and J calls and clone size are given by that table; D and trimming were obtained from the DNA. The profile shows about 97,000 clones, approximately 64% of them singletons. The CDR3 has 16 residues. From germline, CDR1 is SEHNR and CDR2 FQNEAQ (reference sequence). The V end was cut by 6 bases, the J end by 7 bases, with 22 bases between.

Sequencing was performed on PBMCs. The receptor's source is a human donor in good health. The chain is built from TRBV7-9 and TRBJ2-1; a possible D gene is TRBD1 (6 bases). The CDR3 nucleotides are TGTGCCAGCAGTACTAGTTTAAGAGGGACACGGAATGAGCAGTTCTTC. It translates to CASSTSLRGTRNEQFF.